The following is a T cell receptor (beta chain) sequence with its context. This specimen belongs to a study of T cell changes during pregnancy in multiple sclerosis. Measured with immunoSEQ multiplex PCR; TCRdb has only the in-frame clones, and not every one. The sample yields about 27,000 clones, 85% to 90% seen once. The CDR3 length is 13 residues. CDR1 and CDR2 (germline): LNHDA, SQIVND (reference sequence). Between the trimmed V and J ends, which lost 4 bases and 8 bases, there was a span of 9 bases. This chain links TRBV19 with TRBJ1-6; unclear D gene. This clonotype originated in a female donor with multiple sclerosis, enrolled in a pregnancy study. This specimen consisted of CD8+ T cells from peripheral blood mononuclear cells, obtained in the second trimester of pregnancy. CDR3 protein: CASSRFLHSPLHF. CDR3 DNA sequence: TGTGCCAGTAGTAGGTTTCTACATTCACCCCTCCACTTT.